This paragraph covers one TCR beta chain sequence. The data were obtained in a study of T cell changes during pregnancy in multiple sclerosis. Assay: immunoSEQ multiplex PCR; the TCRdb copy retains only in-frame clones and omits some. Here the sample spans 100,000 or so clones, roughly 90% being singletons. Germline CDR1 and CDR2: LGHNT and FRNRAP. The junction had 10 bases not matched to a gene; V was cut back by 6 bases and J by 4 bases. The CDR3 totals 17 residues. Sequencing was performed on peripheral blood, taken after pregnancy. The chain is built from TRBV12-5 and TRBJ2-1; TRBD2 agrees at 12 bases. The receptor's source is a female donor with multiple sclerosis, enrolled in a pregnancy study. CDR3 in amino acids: CASGQRLAGALYNEQFF. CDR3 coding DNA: TGTGCTAGTGGCCAACGACTAGCGGGGGCCCTATACAATGAGCAGTTCTTC.